This T cell receptor beta chain was sequenced for a study of CD8+ T cells in alopecia areata. Overall study context: Once tofacitinib had been taken for 6 to 18 months, 6 months off drug followed. Broader study findings: Among patients, TCR sharing was less clear than in mice, a difference possibly due in part to HLA diversity in the patient population.

RNA was extracted and reverse transcribed into cDNA as the sequencing template. Sequenced by immunoSEQ multiplex PCR; TCRdb stores in-frame clones only, minus some. Of 90,000 to 150,000 clones listed, 53% are singletons. Per germline, CDR1 MNHEY and CDR2 SVGAGI. Trimming left V 7 bases short and J 0 bases short, with 7 bases between. The CDR3 length is 13 residues. Notes on this clone: Its antigen is undetermined.

Documented treatment: oral pan-JAK inhibitor, 5-10 mg twice daily. This receptor was obtained from a human donor with alopecia areata. The chain couples TRBV6-5 to TRBJ1-3; D not resolved. Here the sequenced sample was CD4+ T cells sorted from blood, taken at week 4, from a patient treated with tofacitinib. The CDR3 coding sequence is TGTGCCAGCACTGAATTCTCTGGAAACACCATATATTTT. Its protein product is CASTEFSGNTIYF.